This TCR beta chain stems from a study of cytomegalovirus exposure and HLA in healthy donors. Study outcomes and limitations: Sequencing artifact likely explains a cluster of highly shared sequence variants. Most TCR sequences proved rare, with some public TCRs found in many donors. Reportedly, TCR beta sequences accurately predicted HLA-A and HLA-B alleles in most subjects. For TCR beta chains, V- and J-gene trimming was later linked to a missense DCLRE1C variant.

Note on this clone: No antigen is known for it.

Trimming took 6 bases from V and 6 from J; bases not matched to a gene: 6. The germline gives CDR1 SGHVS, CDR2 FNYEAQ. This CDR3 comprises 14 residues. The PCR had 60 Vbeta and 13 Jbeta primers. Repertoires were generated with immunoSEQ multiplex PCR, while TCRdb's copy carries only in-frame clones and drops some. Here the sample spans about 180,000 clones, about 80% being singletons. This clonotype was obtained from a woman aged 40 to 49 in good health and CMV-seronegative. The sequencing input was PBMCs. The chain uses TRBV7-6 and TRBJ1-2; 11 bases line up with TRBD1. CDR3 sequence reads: CASSSRTGGHGYTF. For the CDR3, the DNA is TGTGCCAGCAGTTCCAGGACAGGGGGCCATGGCTACACCTTC.